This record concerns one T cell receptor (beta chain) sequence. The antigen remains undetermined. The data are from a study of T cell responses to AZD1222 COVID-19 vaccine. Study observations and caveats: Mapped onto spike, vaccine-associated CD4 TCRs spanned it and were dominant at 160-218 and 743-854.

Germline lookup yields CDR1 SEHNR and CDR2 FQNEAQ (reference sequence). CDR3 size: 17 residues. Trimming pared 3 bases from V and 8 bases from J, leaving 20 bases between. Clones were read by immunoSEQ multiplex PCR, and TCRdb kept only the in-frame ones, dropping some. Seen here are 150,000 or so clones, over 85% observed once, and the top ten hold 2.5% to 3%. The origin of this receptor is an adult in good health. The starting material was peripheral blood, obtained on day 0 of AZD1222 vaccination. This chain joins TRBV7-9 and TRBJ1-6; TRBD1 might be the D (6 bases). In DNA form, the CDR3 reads TGTGCCAGCAGCTTTCCTCCGGGGGGGCTCTTAGATTCACCCCTCCACTTT. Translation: CASSFPPGGLLDSPLHF.